The following is a T cell receptor beta chain sequence with its context. The target antigen is unknown. Some clones are missing from TCRdb's copy, which holds only in-frame ones; the method was immunoSEQ multiplex PCR. This sample has approximately 82,000 clones, with around 83% found just once. CDR1 is MNHEY, CDR2 SMNVEV, per germline (reference sequence). Between the trimmed V and J ends, which lost 4 bases and 4 bases, there was a span of 11 bases. The CDR3 contains 14 residues. The data originate from a study of a mutant IDH1 vaccine in newly diagnosed glioma. Study-wide context: Patients' prior therapy spanned radiotherapy, temozolomide, or both; most underwent both.

Findings and caveats of the study: No link was apparently found between pseudoprogression and changes in top peripheral T cell clonotypes. 80% to 95% of patients showed vaccine-induced immune responses across multiple MHC alleles.

Documented time point: week 23, last vaccination. In every dose of vaccine, 300 ug of mutant IDH1 20-mer peptide was given alongside topical imiquimod. This chain joins TRBV27 and TRBJ2-1, with D unclear. This receptor was identified in a woman in her forties or fifties with glioma. The sequences come from PBMCs, collected from a glioma patient whose treatment included an IDH1 peptide vaccine. The CDR3 coding sequence is TGTGCCAGCAGTTCCATAAGGCATTACAATGAGCAGTTCTTC. Translation: CASSSIRHYNEQFF.